The table lists the clone carrying this TCR beta chain with a few counts. TCRdb re-derived calls from the RACE reads in MiXCR, one entry per CDR3 protein. The table includes roughly 30,000 distinct CDR3 sequences, approximately 7.4% detected once. Germline V gene lookup returns CDR1 DFQATT and CDR2 SNEGSKA (reference sequence). V gave up 3 bases and J gave up 4 bases; unmatched junction bases: 12. The CDR3 has 16 amino acids. These data come from a study of human T cells and chemical hapten exposure. This sample's time point: healthy volunteer bleed at 2 weeks. Whole blood, unfractionated, served as the material for total RNA extraction.

The chain carries TRBV20-1 and TRBJ2-3; TRBD2 matches 8 bases. The sequence came from a human donor in good health. Some clones in this sample may be carry-over from other donors' samples. Sequenced sample: whole blood. The CDR3, as DNA: TGCAGTGCTAGTCCAGGGGCGGGAGGTACGGCAGATACGCAGTATTTT. The encoded protein is CSASPGAGGTADTQYF.